This TCR beta chain derives from a study of T cell repertoires in cytomegalovirus infection. Study in general: The public TCR beta signatures pointed to both CMV infection and matching HLA type.

In its sample, this clonotype was seen many times. No antigen is known for it. Trimming left V 6 bases short and J 1 base short, with 12 bases between. The CDR3 length is 14 residues. Notes on the study in general: Dominating the ex vivo response were TCR beta clonotypes that were CMV-specific and HLA-C-restricted.

TCRdb itself ran the reads through MiXCR, one entry per CDR3 protein. This table holds about 920,000 distinct CDR3 sequences, roughly 30% found once. The receptor's source is a human donor in good health (CMV status not recorded). Some clones in this sample may be carry-over from other donors' samples. The sample in question was cultured CD8+ T cells from PBMCs, obtained from culture after CMV antigen stimulation. The chain couples TRBV12-3 or TRBV12-4 to TRBJ1-2; TRBD1 is a possible D gene (5 bases). The CDR3 spells CASSATVINYGYTF. Written as DNA, the CDR3 is TGTGCCAGCAGCGCGACAGTCATTAACTATGGCTACACCTTC.